A single T cell receptor (beta chain) is shown here with its context. TCRdb's copy holds only in-frame clones and misses some; the assay was immunoSEQ multiplex PCR. The sample consists of around 230,000 clones, 70% to 90% of them appearing once. These data come from a study of blood T cell repertoires in COVID-19. Across the study: Sites in the United States, Italy and Spain provided acute and convalescent COVID-19 samples. T cells, B-cell-depleted T cells, or PBMCs provided the cDNA or gDNA that served as material.

Losses at the gene ends were 5 bases for V and 4 bases for J; bases not matched to a gene: 7. In germline, CDR1 is SGHVS, CDR2 FQNEAQ. There are 14 residues in the CDR3. Participant ages covered about 18 to 95 years across 20 to 30 US areas. The study counted Cohort 3 donors as recovered given two negative PCRs, clearance, or symptom resolution. Sequenced input: PBMCs or T cells enriched from blood (not recorded which). This clonotype was obtained from a man aged 35 to 55 who had recovered from COVID-19. The chain has TRBV7-8 and TRBJ1-1; 7 nucleotides match TRBD1. The CDR3 here is CASSRDNRGTEAFF. The CDR3 region has the DNA TGTGCCAGCAGCCGGGACAACAGGGGCACTGAAGCTTTCTTT.